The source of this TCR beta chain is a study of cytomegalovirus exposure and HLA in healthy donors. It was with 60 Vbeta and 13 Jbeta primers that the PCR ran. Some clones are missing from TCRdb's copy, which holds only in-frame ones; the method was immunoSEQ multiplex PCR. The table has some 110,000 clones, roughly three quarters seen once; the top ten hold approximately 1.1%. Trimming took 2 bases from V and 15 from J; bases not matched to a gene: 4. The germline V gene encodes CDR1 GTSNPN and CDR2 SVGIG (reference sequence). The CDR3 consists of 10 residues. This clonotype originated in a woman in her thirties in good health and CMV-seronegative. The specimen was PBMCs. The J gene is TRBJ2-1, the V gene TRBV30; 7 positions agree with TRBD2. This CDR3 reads CAWSRTSWFF. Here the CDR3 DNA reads TGTGCCTGGAGTAGGACTAGTTGGTTCTTC.